The next 15 T cell receptor beta chains were all read from a single sample in a study of OX40 agonist ivuxolimab in advanced cancers. TCRdb's table, derived via immunoSEQ multiplex PCR, lists solely in-frame clones and lacks some. This sample has about 81,000 clones, with 88% found just once. The specimen comprised CD4+ or CD8+ T cells sorted from blood, sampled in a trial of the OX40 agonist ivuxolimab. All receptors come from an adult with an advanced solid tumor such as melanoma, head and neck, liver or kidney cancer.

V usage is TRBV5-5 and J usage is TRBJ2-3, with D uncertain. Germline CDR1 SGHKS, CDR2 YYEKEE (reference sequence). Trimming removed 4 bases from V and 0 bases from J, with 3 bases in between. The CDR3 is 12 residues long. CDR3: CASSLSTDTQYF. DNA of the CDR3: TGTGCCAGCAGCCTTAGCACAGATACGCAGTATTTT.

This clone has only one observation. The rearrangement links TRBV18 to TRBJ2-4; maybe TRBD1 (6 bases). The length of the CDR3 is 15 residues. Germline CDR1 KGHSH, CDR2 LQKENI. V lost 0 bases and J 8 bases, leaving 14 bases between the germline ends. In DNA form, the CDR3 reads TGTGCCAGCTCACCACCCAGTGCAGCAGGGGACATTCAGTACTTC. The encoded protein is CASSPPSAAGDIQYF.

The rearrangement joins TRBV10-1 to TRBJ2-1; no definite D call. This CDR3 has 18 amino acids. V dropped 0 bases and J dropped 5 bases, with 20 bases sitting between them. The germline V gene has CDR1 WNHNN and CDR2 SYGVQD (reference sequence). Here the CDR3 reads CASSESRPFSPLHNEQFF. The CDR3 DNA reads TGCGCCAGCAGTGAGTCTCGGCCCTTTTCCCCTTTGCACAATGAGCAGTTCTTC.

CDR3: CASSYQMNTEAFF. The CDR3 nucleotides are TGTGCCAGCAGTTACCAGATGAACACTGAAGCTTTCTTT. J is TRBJ1-1 and V is TRBV6-5; D not certain. The CDR3 contains 13 residues. Trimming pared 2 bases from V and 0 bases from J, leaving 4 bases between. Germline CDR1 MNHEY, CDR2 SVGAGI.

This clone was picked up one time. The chain combines TRBV15 with TRBJ1-5; TRBD1 aligns across 10 bases. The CDR3 has 16 amino acids. V shed 4 bases and J 2 bases; nucleotides not matched to a gene: 5. Looked up from germline, CDR1 is LNHNV and CDR2 is YYDKDF (reference sequence). CDR3: CATSTGGTGGNQPQHF. The CDR3 bases are TGTGCCACCAGCACAGGGGGGACAGGGGGCAATCAGCCCCAGCATTTT.

This clone showed up just a few times. The chain carries TRBV7-2 and TRBJ2-7, with a tentative D call TRBD2 (5 bases). V lost 6 bases, J lost 2 bases, and 20 bases lay in between. The CDR3 is made up of 16 amino acids. Germline V gene data show CDR1 as SGHTA and CDR2 as FQGNSA. The CDR3 DNA reads TGTGCCAGCAGTCCCAGGCGGGCAGGAGCCCCCTACGAGCAGTACTTC. Protein sequence: CASSPRRAGAPYEQYF.

The CDR3 here is CASKGAGSGQPQHF. Written as DNA, the CDR3 is TGTGCCAGCAAGGGGGCGGGGTCGGGTCAGCCCCAGCATTTT. The chain combines TRBV6-1 with TRBJ1-5; TRBD1 aligns across 7 bases. The CDR3 is made up of 14 amino acids. Germline lookup yields CDR1 MNHNS and CDR2 SASEGT. The V and J ends lost 7 bases and 6 bases, in that order; junction bases with no gene match: 9.

This sequence joins TRBV11-3 and TRBJ2-5, with 7 bases aligning to TRBD1. V was pared by 0 bases and J by 5 bases, with 6 bases of the junction left unmatched. Germline lookup yields CDR1 SGHNT and CDR2 YENEEA. This CDR3 contains 15 residues. CDR3 sequence: CASSLEGTAGETQYF. Here the CDR3 DNA reads TGTGCCAGCAGCTTAGAAGGGACAGCCGGGGAGACCCAGTACTTC.

The rearrangement joins TRBV19 to TRBJ1-1; tentatively, D is TRBD1 (6 bases). The CDR3 length is 13 residues. The germline V gene encodes CDR1 LNHDA and CDR2 SQIVND (reference sequence). The germline V and J ends were trimmed by 2 bases and 6 bases, with 10 bases remaining between them. The CDR3 DNA sequence: TGTGCCAGTAGTATAAACGGGGGGCCTGAAGCTTTCTTT. It translates to CASSINGGPEAFF.

V is TRBV4-1 and J is TRBJ1-1; no firm D call. CDR1 is MGHRA, CDR2 YSYEKL, per germline. This CDR3 contains 13 residues. V lost 1 base and J 2 bases, leaving 5 bases between the germline ends. The CDR3 nucleotides read TGCGCCAGCAGCCAAGTTAGCAACACTGAAGCTTTCTTT. Translating it yields CASSQVSNTEAFF.

This rearrangement joins TRBV7-9 to TRBJ2-7, with a possible D match to TRBD1 (5 bases). The CDR3 totals 14 residues. Germline values: CDR1 SEHNR, CDR2 FQNEAQ (reference sequence). The V end lost 2 bases, the J end lost 1 base, and 9 bases lay between the germline ends. The CDR3 is CASSLTDKSYEQYF. The CDR3 nucleotides are TGTGCCAGCAGCTTAACGGACAAATCCTACGAGCAGTACTTC.

The CDR3, as DNA: TGTGCCAGCGCCCAAACAGGGTGGGACGAGCAGTACTTC. Translation: CASAQTGWDEQYF. The rearrangement uses TRBV9 and TRBJ2-7; D might be TRBD1 (6 bases). CDR1 is SGDLS, CDR2 YYNGEE, per germline. The V end lost 7 bases, the J end lost 5 bases, and 16 bases lay between the germline ends. The CDR3 spans 13 residues.

The J gene is TRBJ1-2, the V gene TRBV18; TRBD1 matches at 8 bases. CDR1 is KGHSH and CDR2 is LQKENI in the germline V gene. The CDR3 spans 15 residues. V lost 2 bases to trimming and J lost 4 bases; unmatched junction nucleotides: 6. The CDR3 protein is CASSPGTGSSYGYTF. The CDR3 DNA is TGTGCCAGCTCACCAGGGACAGGCAGCAGCTATGGCTACACCTTC.

The rearrangement uses TRBV21-1 and TRBJ2-1; the table's D gene call, TRBD1, was not cross checked with the DNA. TRBV21-1 is shown as a pseudogene. The CDR3 loop spans 19 amino acids. The CDR3 protein is CASSKASGDLPPDYNEQFF. CDR3 nucleotides: TGTGCCAGCAGCAAAGCATCAGGGGACCTACCACCAGACTACAATGAGCAGTTCTTC.

The CDR3 DNA reads as TGCGCCAGCAGGCCCGGGACAGATAATCAGCCCCAGCATTTT. It specifies CASRPGTDNQPQHF. The chain combines TRBV5-1 with TRBJ1-5, with TRBD1 matching over 7 bases. The germline gives CDR1 SGHRS, CDR2 YFSETQ. The CDR3 has 14 residues. Germline trimming cut 5 bases from V and 4 bases from J; bases unmatched to any gene: 6.